This TCR beta chain was obtained from a study of blood T cell repertoires in COVID-19. The germline V and J ends were trimmed by 8 bases and 4 bases, with 15 bases remaining between them. The CDR3 is made up of 13 amino acids. Method: immunoSEQ multiplex PCR; TCRdb's copy keeps in-frame clones and lacks some. The sample records hundreds of thousands of clones, approximately 90% being singletons. Sequences were obtained from peripheral blood. This sequence originates from a woman aged 50 to 65 with COVID-19, enrolled during active disease. The V gene is TRBV12-3 or TRBV12-4, the J gene TRBJ2-7; TRBD1 might be the D (6 bases). The CDR3 here is CASGRRDTYEQYF. CDR3 DNA: TGTGCCAGCGGGAGACGGGACACATACGAGCAGTACTTC.